The 11 T cell receptor beta chains reported below all come from one sample, sequenced in a study of T cell responses to AZD1222 COVID-19 vaccine. Generated by immunoSEQ multiplex PCR, the TCRdb table keeps only in-frame clones and is missing some. The sample shows over 100,000 clones, roughly 89% of them seen only once. This specimen consisted of peripheral blood, obtained on day 0 of AZD1222 vaccination. These TCRs come from an adult in good health.

The rearrangement links TRBV7-3 to TRBJ1-6; D ambiguous. V lost 5 bases and J 5 bases, leaving 13 bases between the germline ends. This CDR3 has 15 residues. Germline lookup yields CDR1 SGHTA and CDR2 FQGTGA. CDR3 amino acids: CASSANSIDNSPLHF. For the CDR3, the DNA is TGTGCCAGCAGCGCCAACAGTATTGATAATTCACCCCTCCACTTT.

The chain employs TRBV28 and TRBJ1-5; a weak D match, TRBD1 (5 bases). The CDR3 is 17 amino acids. Trimming pared 2 bases from V and 2 bases from J, leaving 16 bases between. From germline, CDR1 is MDHEN and CDR2 SYDVKM. The CDR3 DNA is TGTGCCAGCAGTTTAACGACAGCCACCGTGGGCAATCAGCCCCAGCATTTT. Encoded protein: CASSLTTATVGNQPQHF.

This clone appeared a few times. This chain uses TRBV4-2 with TRBJ2-1, with D tentatively TRBD1 (6 bases). The V end lost 0 bases, the J end lost 6 bases, and 15 bases lay between the germline ends. From germline, CDR1 is LGHNA and CDR2 YNFKEQ. The CDR3 is made up of 16 amino acids. For the CDR3, the DNA is TGTGCCAGCAGCCAAGATAGGCAGGGGATCCGCAATGAGCAGTTCTTC. It codes for CASSQDRQGIRNEQFF.

The chain combines TRBV5-4 with TRBJ1-2, with TRBD1 identical over 8 bases. Unmatched junction bases numbered 6, after V lost 3 bases and J lost 8 bases. CDR1 and CDR2 (germline): SGHNT, YYREEE (reference sequence). The CDR3 loop spans 13 amino acids. The CDR3 DNA reads TGTGCCAGCAGCTCCCCAGGGGGCTGGGGCTACACCTTC. Its translation: CASSSPGGWGYTF.

The chain is built from TRBV10-3 and TRBJ2-7; 8 bases are shared with TRBD1. The germline CDR1 and CDR2 sequences are ENHRY and SYGVKD. This CDR3 is built from 16 residues. J gave up 6 bases and V 3 bases, and 13 bases lay outside the gene matches. The CDR3 loop is CAISEKDSAGGLEQYF. CDR3 in DNA: TGTGCCATCAGTGAAAAGGACTCGGCAGGGGGCCTCGAGCAGTACTTC.

V usage is TRBV10-3 and J usage is TRBJ1-5, with D unclear. Germline CDR1 is ENHRY and CDR2 is SYGVKD. This CDR3 has 16 amino acids. With 2 bases removed from V and 0 bases from J, the gap between germline ends came to 11 bases. The CDR3 reads CAISEGPAYSNQPQHF. DNA of the CDR3: TGTGCCATCAGTGAGGGCCCAGCCTATAGCAATCAGCCCCAGCATTTT.

V and J are TRBV10-1 and TRBJ2-1; D perhaps matches TRBD1 (5 bases). Trimming took 2 bases from V and 8 from J, leaving 16 bases between them. The germline gives CDR1 WNHNN, CDR2 SYGVQD (reference sequence). There are 15 residues in the CDR3. The CDR3 DNA reads TGCGCCAGCAGTGAGGGGGCTGGCGGACGGGATGAGCAGTTCTTC. It is translated as CASSEGAGGRDEQFF.

The chain is built from TRBV7-3 and TRBJ1-1; weak D call: TRBD1 (6 bases). The germline CDR1 and CDR2 sequences are SGHTA and FQGTGA. The germline V and J ends were trimmed by 8 bases and 1 base, with 11 bases remaining between them. The CDR3 covers 13 residues. CDR3 in amino acids: CASGQGSNTEAFF. DNA of the CDR3: TGTGCCAGCGGTCAGGGGTCGAACACTGAAGCTTTCTTT.

The chain combines TRBV7-3 with TRBJ2-7; 11 bases align to TRBD2. CDR3 length: 14 amino acids. Germline V lookup: CDR1 SGHTA, CDR2 FQGTGA. J was trimmed by 7 bases and V by 5 bases; bases with no gene match: 7. The DNA of the CDR3 is TGTGCCAGCAGCCTACTAGCGGGAGTAAGTGAGCAGTACTTC. Translated: CASSLLAGVSEQYF.

This clone was recorded once. The V gene is TRBV11-2, the J gene TRBJ2-5; tentatively, D is TRBD1 (5 bases). This CDR3 contains 14 residues. Between the trimmed V and J ends, which lost 1 base and 5 bases, there was a span of 11 bases. The V gene's germline CDR1 is SGHAT and CDR2 FQNNGV. The CDR3 protein is CASSLASSGETQYF. The CDR3 DNA reads TGTGCCAGCAGCTTAGCATCCTCAGGGGAGACCCAGTACTTC.

The CDR3 sequence is CASGLVLATGELFF. The CDR3 DNA sequence: TGTGCTAGTGGTTTGGTACTTGCCACCGGGGAGCTGTTTTTT. This chain connects TRBV12-5 to TRBJ2-2; D uncertain. The CDR3 has 14 residues. The V gene lost 0 bases and the J gene lost 4 bases, with 6 bases spanning the gap. Germline lookup yields CDR1 LGHNT and CDR2 FRNRAP.